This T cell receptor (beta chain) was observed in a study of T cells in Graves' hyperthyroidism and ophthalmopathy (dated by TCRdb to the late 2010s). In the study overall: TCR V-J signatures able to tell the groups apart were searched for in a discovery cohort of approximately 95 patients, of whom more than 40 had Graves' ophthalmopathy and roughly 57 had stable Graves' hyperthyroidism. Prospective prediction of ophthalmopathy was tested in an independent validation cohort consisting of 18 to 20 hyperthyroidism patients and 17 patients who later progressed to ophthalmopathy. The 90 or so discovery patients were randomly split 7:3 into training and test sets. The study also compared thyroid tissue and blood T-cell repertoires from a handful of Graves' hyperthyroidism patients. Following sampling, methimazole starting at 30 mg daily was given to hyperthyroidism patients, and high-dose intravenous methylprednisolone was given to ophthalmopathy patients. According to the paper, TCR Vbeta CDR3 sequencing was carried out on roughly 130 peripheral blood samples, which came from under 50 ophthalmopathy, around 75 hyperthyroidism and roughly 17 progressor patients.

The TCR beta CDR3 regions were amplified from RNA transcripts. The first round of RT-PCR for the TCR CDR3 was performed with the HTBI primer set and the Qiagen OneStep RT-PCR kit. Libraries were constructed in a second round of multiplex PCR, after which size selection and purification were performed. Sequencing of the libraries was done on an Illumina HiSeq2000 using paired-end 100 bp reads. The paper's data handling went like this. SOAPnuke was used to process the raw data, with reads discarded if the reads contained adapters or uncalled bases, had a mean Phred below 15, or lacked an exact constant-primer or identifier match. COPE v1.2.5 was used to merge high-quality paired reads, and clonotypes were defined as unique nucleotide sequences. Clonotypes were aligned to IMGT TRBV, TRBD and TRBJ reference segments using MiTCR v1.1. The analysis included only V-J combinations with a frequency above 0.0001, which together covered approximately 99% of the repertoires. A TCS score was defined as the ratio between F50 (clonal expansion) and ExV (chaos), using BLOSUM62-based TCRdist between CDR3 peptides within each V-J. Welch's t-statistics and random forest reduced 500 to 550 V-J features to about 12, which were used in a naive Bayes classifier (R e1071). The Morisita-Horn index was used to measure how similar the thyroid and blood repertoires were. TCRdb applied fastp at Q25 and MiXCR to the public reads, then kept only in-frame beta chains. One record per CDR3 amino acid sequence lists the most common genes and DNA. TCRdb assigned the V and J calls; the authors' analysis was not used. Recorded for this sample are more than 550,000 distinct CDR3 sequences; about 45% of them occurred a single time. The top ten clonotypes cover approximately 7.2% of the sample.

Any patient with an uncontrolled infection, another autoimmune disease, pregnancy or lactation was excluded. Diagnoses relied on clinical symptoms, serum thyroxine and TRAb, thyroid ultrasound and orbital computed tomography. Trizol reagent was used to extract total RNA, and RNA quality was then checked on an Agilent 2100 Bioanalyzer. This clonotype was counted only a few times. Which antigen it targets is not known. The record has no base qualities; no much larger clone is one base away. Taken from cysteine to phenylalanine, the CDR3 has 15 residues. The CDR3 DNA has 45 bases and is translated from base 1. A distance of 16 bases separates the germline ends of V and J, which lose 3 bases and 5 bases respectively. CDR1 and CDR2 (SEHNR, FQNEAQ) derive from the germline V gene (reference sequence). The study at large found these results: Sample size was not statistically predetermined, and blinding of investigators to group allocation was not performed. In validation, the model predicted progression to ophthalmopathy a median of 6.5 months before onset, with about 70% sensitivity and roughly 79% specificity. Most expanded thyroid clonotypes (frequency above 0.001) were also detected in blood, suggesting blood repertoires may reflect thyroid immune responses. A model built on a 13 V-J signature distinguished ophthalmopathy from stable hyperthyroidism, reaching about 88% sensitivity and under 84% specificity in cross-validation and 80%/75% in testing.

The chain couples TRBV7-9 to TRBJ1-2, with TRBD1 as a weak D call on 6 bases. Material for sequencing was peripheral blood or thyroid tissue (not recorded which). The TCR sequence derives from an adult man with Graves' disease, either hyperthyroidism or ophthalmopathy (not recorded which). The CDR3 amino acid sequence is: CASSFRDTLVYGYTF. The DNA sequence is TGTGCCAGCAGCTTCCGGGACACCCTTGTATATGGCTACACCTTC.